One sample yielded the 9 T cell receptor beta chains listed below, sequenced in a study of technical replicates of blood from several donors. Some clones are missing from TCRdb's copy, which holds only in-frame ones; the method was immunoSEQ multiplex PCR. The sample lists 60,000 to 65,000 clones; 80% to 95% were seen once. Sequenced input: PBMCs. The receptor set was obtained from a human donor in good health. Some clones in this sample may be carry-over from other donors' samples.

This chain connects TRBV9 to TRBJ1-6, with TRBD1 identical over 9 bases. This CDR3 comprises 15 residues. Germline V CDR1 and CDR2: SGDLS, YYNGEE. The trim removed 4 bases at V and 15 bases at J, leaving 14 bases unmatched. CDR3 DNA sequence: TGTGCCAGCAGCCCTTGGGACAGGGCGGCCCTCGGCCTCCACTTT. Amino acid sequence: CASSPWDRAALGLHF.

This chain joins TRBV5-1 and TRBJ2-1, with 8 bases that match TRBD2. The CDR3 runs to 14 residues. Germline values: CDR1 SGHRS, CDR2 YFSETQ. V lost 4 bases to trimming and J lost 4 bases; unmatched junction nucleotides: 4. For the CDR3, the DNA is TGCGCCAGCAGCCCGGGGGGGGCTTACAATGAGCAGTTCTTC. Translating it yields CASSPGGAYNEQFF.

The genes are TRBV7-8 and TRBJ2-7, with 7 bases that match TRBD1. This CDR3 spans 14 amino acids. The germline gives CDR1 SGHVS, CDR2 FQNEAQ. J gave up 0 bases and V 5 bases, and 4 bases lay outside the gene matches. The CDR3 coding sequence is TGTGCCAGCAGCCCCAGGGACAGCTCCTACGAGCAGTACTTC. It is translated as CASSPRDSSYEQYF. The entire variable domain, with the rest obtained from reference TRBV7-8 and TRBJ2-7, is as follows: GAGVSQSPRYKVAKRGQDVALRCDPISGHVSLFWYQQALGQGPEFLTYFQNEAQLDKSGLPSDRFFAERPEGSVSTLKIQRTQQEDSAVYLCASSPRDSSYEQYFGPGTRLTVT.

The J gene is TRBJ1-2, the V gene TRBV7-8; possible D gene TRBD1, 5 bases. Between the trimmed V and J ends, which lost 0 bases and 4 bases, there was a span of 15 bases. The CDR3 spans 16 residues. The germline V gene has CDR1 SGHVS and CDR2 FQNEAQ. The CDR3 spells CASSLAVKGLAYGYTF. In DNA form, the CDR3 reads TGTGCCAGCAGCTTAGCAGTAAAGGGACTAGCCTATGGCTACACCTTC.

The chain combines TRBV9 with TRBJ2-2, with no clear D. The ends were cut back, 0 bases at V and 2 bases at J, with 8 bases in the middle. CDR3 length: 15 residues. Germline lookup yields CDR1 SGDLS and CDR2 YYNGEE. CDR3 DNA: TGTGCCAGCAGCGTAGCAGGTCAAAACACCGGGGAGCTGTTTTTT. Translation: CASSVAGQNTGELFF.

The chain has TRBV18 and TRBJ1-6; 7 bases map to TRBD1. This CDR3 comprises 17 residues. Losses at the gene ends were 0 bases for V and 4 bases for J; bases not matched to a gene: 6. Germline V gene sequence: CDR1 KGHSH, CDR2 LQKENI. The CDR3 reads CASSPPGPGQYNSPLHF. The CDR3 nucleotides are TGTGCCAGCTCACCACCAGGTCCGGGACAGTATAATTCACCCCTCCACTTT. Looking up the rest from reference TRBV18 and TRBJ1-6 gives the full variable domain: NAGVMQNPRHLVRRRGQEARLRCSPMKGHSHVYWYRQLPEEGLKFMVYLQKENIIDESGMPKERFSAEFPKEGPSILRIQQVVRGDSAAYFCASSPPGPGQYNSPLHFGNGTRLTVT.

This clone was recorded once. This chain uses TRBV4-3 with TRBJ1-4; 9 bases match TRBD1. The CDR3 runs to 19 residues. The germline CDR1 and CDR2 sequences are LGHNA and YSLEER. V dropped 0 bases and J dropped 4; count of bases not matched to a gene: 12. The CDR3 protein is CASSQDLGTGGAGNEKLFF. The CDR3 region has the DNA TGCGCCAGCAGCCAAGACTTGGGCACAGGGGGCGCGGGTAATGAAAAACTGTTTTTT.

J is TRBJ1-4 and V is TRBV7-3; D is uncertain. CDR3 length: 13 residues. The V end was cut by 5 bases, the J end by 7 bases, with 11 bases between. Germline V lookup: CDR1 SGHTA, CDR2 FQGTGA. The CDR3, as DNA: TGTGCCAGCAGCCTAGCTGCAGGTGAAAAACTGTTTTTT. This gives the protein CASSLAAGEKLFF.

The chain carries TRBV6-5 and TRBJ1-5, with TRBD1 as a possible D gene (6 bases). Trimming took off 4 bases at V and 2 bases at J, with 9 bases between the two ends. CDR1 is MNHEY, CDR2 SVGAGI, per germline. This CDR3 region has 14 residues. The CDR3 sequence: CASSSDSRNQPQHF. In nucleotides, the CDR3 is TGTGCCAGCAGTTCGGACAGTCGCAATCAGCCCCAGCATTTT.